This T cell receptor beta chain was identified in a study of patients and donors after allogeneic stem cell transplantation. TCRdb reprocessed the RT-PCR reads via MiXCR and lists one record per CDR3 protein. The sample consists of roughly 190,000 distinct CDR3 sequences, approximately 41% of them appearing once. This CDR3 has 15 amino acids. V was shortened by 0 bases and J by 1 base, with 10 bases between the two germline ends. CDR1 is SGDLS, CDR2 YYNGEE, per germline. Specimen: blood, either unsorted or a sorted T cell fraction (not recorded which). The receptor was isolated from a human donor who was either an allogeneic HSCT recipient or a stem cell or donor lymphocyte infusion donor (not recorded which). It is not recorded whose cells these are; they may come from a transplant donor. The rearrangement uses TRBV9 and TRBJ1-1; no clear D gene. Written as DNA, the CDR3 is TGTGCCAGCAGCGTAGTGCGGGGTCCGAACACTGAAGCTTTCTTT. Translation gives CASSVVRGPNTEAFF.